This entry features one TCR beta chain sequence. Antigen unknown. Treatment: approximately 9-day PBMC culture with coronavirus spike peptide pools or control peptides (ViraFEST assay). Using peptide pools, antigen-specific T cells were expanded in ViraFEST before TCRs were sequenced. Scientists separated out CD4+ T cells through negative selection following 10 days in culture. V gave up 4 bases and J gave up 9 bases; unmatched junction bases: 10. The germline CDR1 and CDR2 sequences are MNHNS and SASEGT. The CDR3 loop spans 14 amino acids. The Oncomine TCR Beta short-read assay generated sequence data from the DNA of cultured CD4+ T cells. TCRdb reprocessed the PCR reads with MiXCR, giving one entry per CDR3 protein. The sample consists of roughly 14,000 distinct CDR3 sequences, about 39% of them appearing once. This sample stems from a study of vaccination and CD4 T cells after COVID-19. Study-level information: There were two doses of either BNT162b2 or mRNA-1273 vaccine given to participants. The authors used overlapping spike peptides from SARS-CoV-2, HCoV-NL63, HCoV-OC43 and HCoV-229E to stimulate cells.

Sequencing was performed on CD4+ T cells from blood, cultured in vitro, taken before SARS-CoV-2 vaccination. The rearrangement joins TRBV6-1 to TRBJ1-2; TRBD1 matches 8 bases. This clonotype was obtained from a human donor who had recovered from COVID-19. As DNA, the CDR3 is TGTGCCAGCAGTGGAGGGACAGGCCTCGGGAGCTACACCTTC. This sequence encodes CASSGGTGLGSYTF.